The 6 T cell receptor beta chains below all came from one sample that was sequenced in a study of cytomegalovirus exposure and HLA in healthy donors. Primers included in the PCR were 60 Vbeta and 13 Jbeta primers. TCRdb's copy holds only in-frame clones and misses some; the assay was immunoSEQ multiplex PCR. This sample has about 130,000 clones; roughly four fifths occur once, and the top ten carry more than 3.5%. The sequencing input was PBMCs. The source is a middle-aged woman in good health and CMV-seropositive.

V is TRBV5-6 and J is TRBJ1-6; 8 positions agree with TRBD1. Germline V lookup: CDR1 SGHDT, CDR2 YYEEEE. The CDR3 has 16 residues. J gave up 10 bases and V 5 bases, and 14 bases lay outside the gene matches. As DNA, the CDR3 is TGTGCCAGCAGTGAATTCGGACAGGGTTTAGGATCACCCCTCCACTTT. This gives the protein CASSEFGQGLGSPLHF.

In the case of this clone: Relative to the germline gene, one junction end is altered; a read error may explain this. The rearrangement joins TRBV7-9 to TRBJ1-1; D not certain. The length of the CDR3 is 13 residues. CDR1 is SEHNR and CDR2 is FQNEAQ in the germline V gene (reference sequence). The chain's CDR3 is CSSSFLMNTEAFF. CDR3 DNA sequence: TGTTCCAGCAGCTTTCTAATGAACACTGAAGCTTTCTTT.

This clone was found once. The chain has TRBV4-1 and TRBJ2-1; D perhaps matches TRBD2 (5 bases). Trimming shortened V by 3 bases and J by 9 bases, and 24 bases separated the two germline ends. The germline gives CDR1 MGHRA, CDR2 YSYEKL. The CDR3 is 17 residues long. The CDR3 bases are TGCGCCAGCAGCCAGGTGGGGTTTGGTCTAGCCCACAGTGAGCAGTTCTTC. This translates into CASSQVGFGLAHSEQFF.

The V call is TRBV6-6, the J call TRBJ2-2; D gene ambiguous. The CDR3 runs to 13 residues. Trimming shortened V by 6 bases and J by 4 bases, and 9 bases separated the two germline ends. The germline CDR1 and CDR2 sequences are MNHNY and SVGAGI (reference sequence). This chain's CDR3 is CASRRHSTGELFF. The CDR3 region has the DNA TGTGCCAGCAGAAGACACTCCACCGGGGAGCTGTTTTTT.

As for this clone: A read error may produce the germline difference seen at one junction end. The V and J genes are TRBV7-7 and TRBJ2-1, with D perhaps TRBD2 (5 bases). CDR1 and CDR2 from the germline V gene are SSHAT and FNYEAQ (reference sequence). This CDR3 has 13 amino acids. The CDR3 is CASSLGGTNEQFF. The CDR3 bases are TGTGCTAGCAGCTTAGGAGGCACCAATGAGCAGTTCTTC.

The chain links TRBV28 to TRBJ1-1; 12 bases match TRBD1. V lost 10 bases to trimming and J lost 6 bases; unmatched junction nucleotides: 9. The CDR3 covers 14 residues. CDR1 and CDR2 (germline): MDHEN, SYDVKM. The CDR3 reads CAIRGTGGASEAFF. In DNA, the CDR3 is TGTGCCATCCGAGGGACAGGGGGCGCCTCTGAAGCTTTCTTT.